The present entry profiles one T cell receptor beta chain with its context. Germline V gene sequence: CDR1 MNHNS, CDR2 SASEGT. J lost 4 bases, V lost 4 bases, and 4 bases had no gene match. The CDR3 is made up of 14 amino acids. Both 60 Vbeta primers and 13 Jbeta primers went into the PCR. Repertoires were generated with immunoSEQ multiplex PCR, while TCRdb's copy carries only in-frame clones and drops some. Recorded for this sample: 100,000 to 150,000 clones. This entry is derived from a study of cytomegalovirus exposure and HLA in healthy donors. The receptor was isolated from a middle-aged man in good health and CMV-seronegative. This chain joins TRBV6-1 and TRBJ1-1; TRBD1 matches 9 bases. Sequencing was performed on PBMCs. CDR3 sequence: CASSGYRGLTEAFF. CDR3 DNA: TGTGCCAGCAGTGGATACAGGGGGCTCACTGAAGCTTTCTTT.